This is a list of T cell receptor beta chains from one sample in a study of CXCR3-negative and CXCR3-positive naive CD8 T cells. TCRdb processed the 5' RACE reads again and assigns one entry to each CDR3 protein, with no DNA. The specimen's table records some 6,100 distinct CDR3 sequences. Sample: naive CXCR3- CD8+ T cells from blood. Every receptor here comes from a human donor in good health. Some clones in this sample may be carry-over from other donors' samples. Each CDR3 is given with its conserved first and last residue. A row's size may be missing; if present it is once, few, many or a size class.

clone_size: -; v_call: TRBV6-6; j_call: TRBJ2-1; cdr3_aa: CASSYSLSGWNEQFF
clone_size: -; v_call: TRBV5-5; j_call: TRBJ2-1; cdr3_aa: CASSLLRSPYNEQFF
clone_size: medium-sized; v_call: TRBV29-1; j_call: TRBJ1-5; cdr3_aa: CSVAEGRGNQPQHF
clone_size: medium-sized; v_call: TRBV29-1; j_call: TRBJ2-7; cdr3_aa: CSFRASGSYEQYF
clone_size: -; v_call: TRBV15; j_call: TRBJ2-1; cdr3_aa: CATSRDQLAGVHEQFF
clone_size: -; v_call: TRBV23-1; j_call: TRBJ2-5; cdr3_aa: CAGFGGQETQYF
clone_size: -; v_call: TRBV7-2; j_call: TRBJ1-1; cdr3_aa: CASSLALFNTEAFF
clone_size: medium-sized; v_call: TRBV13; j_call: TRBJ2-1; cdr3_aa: CASSPNTGTGYNEQFF
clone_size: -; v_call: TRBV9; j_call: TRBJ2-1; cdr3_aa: CASSLPRDSSYNEQFF
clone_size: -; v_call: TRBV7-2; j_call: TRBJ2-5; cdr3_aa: CASSLEVFWTQYF
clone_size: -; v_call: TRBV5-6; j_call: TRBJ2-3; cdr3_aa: CASSVQGRDTQYF
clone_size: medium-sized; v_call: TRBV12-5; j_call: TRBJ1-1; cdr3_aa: CASGLGLTEAFF
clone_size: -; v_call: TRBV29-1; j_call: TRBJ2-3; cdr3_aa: CSVVRGPDTQYF
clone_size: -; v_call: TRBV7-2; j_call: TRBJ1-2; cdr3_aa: CASSFGGVDYGYTF
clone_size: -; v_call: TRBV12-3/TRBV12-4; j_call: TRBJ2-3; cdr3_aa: CASSASGSGADTQYF
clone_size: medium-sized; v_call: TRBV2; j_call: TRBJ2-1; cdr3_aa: CASSERPLDYNEQFF
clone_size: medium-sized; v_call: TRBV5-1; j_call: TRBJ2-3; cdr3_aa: CASTSGTSPTDTQYF
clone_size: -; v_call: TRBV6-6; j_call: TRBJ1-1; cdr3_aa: CASSYGVGGNTEAFF
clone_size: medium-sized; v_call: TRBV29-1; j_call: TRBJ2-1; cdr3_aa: CSVATASSYNEQFF
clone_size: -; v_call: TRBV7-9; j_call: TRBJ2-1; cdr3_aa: CAGTAGGSHNEQFF
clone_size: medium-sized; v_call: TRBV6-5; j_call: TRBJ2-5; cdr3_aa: CASNPAPDSYSTQYF
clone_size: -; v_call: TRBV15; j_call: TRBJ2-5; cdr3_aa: CATSIGQGGVAETQYF
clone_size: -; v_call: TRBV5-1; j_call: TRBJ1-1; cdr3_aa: CASSFLDRAEAFF
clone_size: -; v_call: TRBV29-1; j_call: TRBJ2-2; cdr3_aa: CSVAWDTGELFF
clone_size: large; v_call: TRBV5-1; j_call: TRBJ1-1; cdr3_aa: CASSLDPRLMNTEAFF
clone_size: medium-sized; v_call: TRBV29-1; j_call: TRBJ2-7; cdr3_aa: CSVLAGDLYEQYF
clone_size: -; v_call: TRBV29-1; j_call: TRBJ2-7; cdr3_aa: CSAKRGASYEQYF
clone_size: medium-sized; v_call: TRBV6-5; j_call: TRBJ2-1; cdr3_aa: CASSYGTGHNEQFF
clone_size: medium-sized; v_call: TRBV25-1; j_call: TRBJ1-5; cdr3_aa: CASSAPDGDSNQPQHF
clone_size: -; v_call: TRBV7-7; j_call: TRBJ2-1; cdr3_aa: CASSLQRSSYNEQFF
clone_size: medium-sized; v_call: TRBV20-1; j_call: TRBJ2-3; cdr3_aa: CSARQGGIADTQYF
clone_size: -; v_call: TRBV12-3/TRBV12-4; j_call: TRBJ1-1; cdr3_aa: CASVGFLNTEAFF
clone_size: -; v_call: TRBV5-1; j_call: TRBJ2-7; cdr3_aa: CASSSTRGGRYEQYF
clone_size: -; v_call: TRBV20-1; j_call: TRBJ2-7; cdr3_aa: CSARDASVYEQYF
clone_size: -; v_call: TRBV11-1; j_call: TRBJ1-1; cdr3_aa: CASSPKQGARSEAFF
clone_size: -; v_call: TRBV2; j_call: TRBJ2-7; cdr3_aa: CARNKGGDRGSYEQYF
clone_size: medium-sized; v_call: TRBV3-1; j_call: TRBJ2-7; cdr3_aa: CASSQGLESSYEQYF
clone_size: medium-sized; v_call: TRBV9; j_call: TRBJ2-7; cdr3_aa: CASSLGRSSYEQYF
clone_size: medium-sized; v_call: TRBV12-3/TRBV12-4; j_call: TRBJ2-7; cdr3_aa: CASSSPPHEQYF
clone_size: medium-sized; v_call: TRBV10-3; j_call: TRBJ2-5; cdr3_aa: CATRVSETQYF
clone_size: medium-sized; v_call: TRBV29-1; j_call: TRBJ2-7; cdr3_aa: CSVEEASIYEQYF
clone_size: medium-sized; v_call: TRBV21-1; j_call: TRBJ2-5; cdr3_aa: CASTPDSLETQYF
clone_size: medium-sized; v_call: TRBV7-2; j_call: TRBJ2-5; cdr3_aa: CASSYLSSGSGTQYF
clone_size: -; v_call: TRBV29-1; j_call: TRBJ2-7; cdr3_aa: CSVGDRAYSYEQYF
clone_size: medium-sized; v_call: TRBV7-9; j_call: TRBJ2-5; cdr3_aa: CASSAGGPEETQYF
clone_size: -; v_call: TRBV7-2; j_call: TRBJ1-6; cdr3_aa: CASSLQASSYNSPLHF
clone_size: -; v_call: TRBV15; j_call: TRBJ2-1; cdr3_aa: CATSRGGFSSYNEQFF
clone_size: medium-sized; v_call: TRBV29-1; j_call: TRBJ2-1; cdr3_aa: CSVGAGSSYNEQFF
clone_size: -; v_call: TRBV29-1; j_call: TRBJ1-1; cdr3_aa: CSSKGEGTEAFF
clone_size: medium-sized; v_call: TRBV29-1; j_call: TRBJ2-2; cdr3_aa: CSVEAVDRGNTGELFF
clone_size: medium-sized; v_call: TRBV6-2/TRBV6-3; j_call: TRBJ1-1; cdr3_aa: CASSTLGTDYTEAFF
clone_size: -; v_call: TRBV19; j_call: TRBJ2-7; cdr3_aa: CASSVRDGGYEQYF